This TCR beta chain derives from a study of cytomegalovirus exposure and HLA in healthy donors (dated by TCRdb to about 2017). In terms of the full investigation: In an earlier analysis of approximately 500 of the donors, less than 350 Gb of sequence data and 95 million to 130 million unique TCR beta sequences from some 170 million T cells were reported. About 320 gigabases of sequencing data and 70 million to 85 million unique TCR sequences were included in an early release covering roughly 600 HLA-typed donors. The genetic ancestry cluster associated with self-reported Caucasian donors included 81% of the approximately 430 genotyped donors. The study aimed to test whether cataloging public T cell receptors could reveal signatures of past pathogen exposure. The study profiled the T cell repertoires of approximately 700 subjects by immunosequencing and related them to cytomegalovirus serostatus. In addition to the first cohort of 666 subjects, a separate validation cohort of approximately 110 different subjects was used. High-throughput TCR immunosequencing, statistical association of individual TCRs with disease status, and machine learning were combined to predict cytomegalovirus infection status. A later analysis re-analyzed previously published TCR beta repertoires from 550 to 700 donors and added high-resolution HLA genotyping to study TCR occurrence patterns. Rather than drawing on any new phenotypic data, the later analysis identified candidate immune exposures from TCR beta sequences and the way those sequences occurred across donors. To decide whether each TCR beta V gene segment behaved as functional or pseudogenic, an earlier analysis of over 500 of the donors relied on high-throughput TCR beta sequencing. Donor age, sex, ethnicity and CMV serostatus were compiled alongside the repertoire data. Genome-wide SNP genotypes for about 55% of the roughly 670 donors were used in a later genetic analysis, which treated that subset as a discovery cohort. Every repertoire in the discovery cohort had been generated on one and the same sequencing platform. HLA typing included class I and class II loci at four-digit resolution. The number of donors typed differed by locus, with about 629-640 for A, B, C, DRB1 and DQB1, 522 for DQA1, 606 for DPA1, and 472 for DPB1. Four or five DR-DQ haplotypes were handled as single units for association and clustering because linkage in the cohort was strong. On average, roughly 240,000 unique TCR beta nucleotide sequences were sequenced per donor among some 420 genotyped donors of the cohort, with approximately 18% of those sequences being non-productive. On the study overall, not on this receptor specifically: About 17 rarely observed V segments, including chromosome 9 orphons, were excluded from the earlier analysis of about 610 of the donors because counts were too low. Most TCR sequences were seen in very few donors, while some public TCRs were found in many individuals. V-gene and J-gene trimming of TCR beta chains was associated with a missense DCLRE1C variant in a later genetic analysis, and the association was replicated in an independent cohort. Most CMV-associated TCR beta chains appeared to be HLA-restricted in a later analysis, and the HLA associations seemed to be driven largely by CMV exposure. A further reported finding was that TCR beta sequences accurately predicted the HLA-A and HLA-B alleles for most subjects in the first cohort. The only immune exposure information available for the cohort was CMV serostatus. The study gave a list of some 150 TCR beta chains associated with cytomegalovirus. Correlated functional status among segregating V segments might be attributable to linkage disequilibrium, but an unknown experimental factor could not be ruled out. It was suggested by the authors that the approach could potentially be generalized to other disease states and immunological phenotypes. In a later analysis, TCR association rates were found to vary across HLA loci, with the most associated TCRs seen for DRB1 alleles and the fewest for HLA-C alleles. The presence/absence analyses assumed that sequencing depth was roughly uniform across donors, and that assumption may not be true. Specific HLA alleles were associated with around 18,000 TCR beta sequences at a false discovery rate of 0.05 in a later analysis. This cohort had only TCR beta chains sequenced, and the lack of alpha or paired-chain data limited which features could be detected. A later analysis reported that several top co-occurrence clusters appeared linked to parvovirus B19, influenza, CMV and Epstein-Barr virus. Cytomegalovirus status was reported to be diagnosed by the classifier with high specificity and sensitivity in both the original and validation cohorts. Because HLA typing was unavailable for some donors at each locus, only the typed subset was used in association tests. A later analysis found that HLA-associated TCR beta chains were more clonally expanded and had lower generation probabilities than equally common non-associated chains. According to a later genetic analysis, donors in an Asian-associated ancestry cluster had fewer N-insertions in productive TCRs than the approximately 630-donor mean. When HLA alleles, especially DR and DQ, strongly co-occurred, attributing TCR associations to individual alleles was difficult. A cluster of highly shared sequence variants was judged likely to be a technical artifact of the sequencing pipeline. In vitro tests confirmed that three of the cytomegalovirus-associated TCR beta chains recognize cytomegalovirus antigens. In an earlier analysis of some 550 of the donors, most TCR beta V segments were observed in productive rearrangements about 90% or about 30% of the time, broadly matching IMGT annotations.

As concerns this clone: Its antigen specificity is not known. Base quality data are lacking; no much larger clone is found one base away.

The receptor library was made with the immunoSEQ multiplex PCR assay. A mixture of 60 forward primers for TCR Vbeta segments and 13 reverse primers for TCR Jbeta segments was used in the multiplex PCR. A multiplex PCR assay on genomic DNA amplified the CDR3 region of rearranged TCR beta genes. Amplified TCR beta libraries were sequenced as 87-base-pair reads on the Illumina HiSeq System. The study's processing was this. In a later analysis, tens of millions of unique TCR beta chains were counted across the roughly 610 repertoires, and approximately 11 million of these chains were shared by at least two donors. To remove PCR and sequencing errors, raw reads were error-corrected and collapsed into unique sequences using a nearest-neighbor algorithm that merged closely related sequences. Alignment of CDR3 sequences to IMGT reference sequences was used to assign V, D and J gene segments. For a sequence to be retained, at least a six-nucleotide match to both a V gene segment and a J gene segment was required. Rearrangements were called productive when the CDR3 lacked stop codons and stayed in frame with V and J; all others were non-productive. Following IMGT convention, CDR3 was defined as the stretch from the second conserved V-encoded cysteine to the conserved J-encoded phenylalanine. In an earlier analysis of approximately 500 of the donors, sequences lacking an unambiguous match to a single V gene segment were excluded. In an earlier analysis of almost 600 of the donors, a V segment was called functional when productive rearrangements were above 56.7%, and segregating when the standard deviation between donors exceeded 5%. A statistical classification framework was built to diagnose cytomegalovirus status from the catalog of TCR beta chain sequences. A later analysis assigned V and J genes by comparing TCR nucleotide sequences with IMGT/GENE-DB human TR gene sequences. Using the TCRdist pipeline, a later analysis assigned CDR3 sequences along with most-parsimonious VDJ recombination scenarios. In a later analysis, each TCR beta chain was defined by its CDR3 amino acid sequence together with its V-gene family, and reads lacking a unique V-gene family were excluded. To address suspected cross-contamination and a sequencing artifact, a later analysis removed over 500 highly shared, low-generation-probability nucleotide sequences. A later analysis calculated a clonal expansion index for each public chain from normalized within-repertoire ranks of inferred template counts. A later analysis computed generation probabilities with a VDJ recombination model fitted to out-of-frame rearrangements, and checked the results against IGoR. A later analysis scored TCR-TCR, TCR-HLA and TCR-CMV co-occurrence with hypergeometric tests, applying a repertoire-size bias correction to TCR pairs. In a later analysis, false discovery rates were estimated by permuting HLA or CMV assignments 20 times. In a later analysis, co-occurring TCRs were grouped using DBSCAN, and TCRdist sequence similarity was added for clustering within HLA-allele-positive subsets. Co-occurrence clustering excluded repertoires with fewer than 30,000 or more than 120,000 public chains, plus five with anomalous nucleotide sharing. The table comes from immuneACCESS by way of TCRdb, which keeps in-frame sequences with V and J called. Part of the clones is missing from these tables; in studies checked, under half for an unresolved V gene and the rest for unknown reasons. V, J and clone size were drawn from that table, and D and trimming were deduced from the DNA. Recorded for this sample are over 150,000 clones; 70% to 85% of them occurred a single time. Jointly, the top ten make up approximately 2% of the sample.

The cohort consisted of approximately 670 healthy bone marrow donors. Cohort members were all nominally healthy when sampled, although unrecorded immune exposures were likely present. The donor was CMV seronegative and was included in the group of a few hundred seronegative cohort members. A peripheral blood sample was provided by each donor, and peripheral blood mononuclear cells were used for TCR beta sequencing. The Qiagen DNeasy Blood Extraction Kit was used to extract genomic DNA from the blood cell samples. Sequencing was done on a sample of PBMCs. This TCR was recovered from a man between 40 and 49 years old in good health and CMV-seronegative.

In nucleotides, the sequence is TGCGCCAGCAGCTTCGCACAGGGTGGCGGGGAGCTGTTTTTT. Translated, this is CASSFAQGGGELFF. The receptor chain draws on TRBV5-1 and TRBJ2-2; a tentative D match to TRBD1 spans 6 bases. Trimming removed 2 bases from V and 7 bases from J, leaving 12 bases between the germline ends. The germline V gene sets CDR1 to SGHRS and CDR2 to YFSETQ. Inclusive of the bounding cysteine and phenylalanine, the CDR3 is 14 residues long. Here the CDR3 DNA is all that survives: 42 bases in frame from base 1.